The present entry profiles one T cell receptor (beta chain) with its context. TCR beta CDR3 amplification used RNA transcripts. HTBI primers served in a first-round RT-PCR, which a second-round multiplex PCR followed. One entry per CDR3 protein results from TCRdb running MiXCR on the multiplex PCR reads. The sample lists hundreds of thousands of distinct CDR3 sequences; approximately 15% were seen once. These data belong to a study of Graves' ophthalmopathy and Graves' hyperthyroidism. Trimming removed 4 bases at V and 7 bases at J, with 10 bases between. The CDR3 length is 13 residues. Germline assignment: CDR1 SNHLY and CDR2 FYNNEI.

V gene TRBV2 combines with J gene TRBJ2-2; the D is unclear. This sequence originates from a young woman with stable Graves' hyperthyroidism. Sequenced input: peripheral blood. The CDR3 sequence: CASSGQGDGELFF. CDR3 sequence (DNA): TGTGCCAGCAGTGGGCAAGGTGACGGGGAGCTGTTTTTT.